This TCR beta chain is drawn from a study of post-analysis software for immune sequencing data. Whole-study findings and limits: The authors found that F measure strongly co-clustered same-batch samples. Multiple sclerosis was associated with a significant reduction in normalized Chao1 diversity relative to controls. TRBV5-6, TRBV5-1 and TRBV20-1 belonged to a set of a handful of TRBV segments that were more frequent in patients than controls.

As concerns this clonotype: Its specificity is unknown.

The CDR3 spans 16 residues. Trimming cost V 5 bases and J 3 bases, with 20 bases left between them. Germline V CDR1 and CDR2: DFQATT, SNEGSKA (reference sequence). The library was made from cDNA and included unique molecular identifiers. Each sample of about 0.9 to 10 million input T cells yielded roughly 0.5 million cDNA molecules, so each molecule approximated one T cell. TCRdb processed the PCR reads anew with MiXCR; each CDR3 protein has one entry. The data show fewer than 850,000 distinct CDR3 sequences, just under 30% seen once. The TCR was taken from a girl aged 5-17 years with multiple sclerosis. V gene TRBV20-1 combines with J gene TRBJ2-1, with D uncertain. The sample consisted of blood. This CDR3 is CSAASGTSIDYNEQFF. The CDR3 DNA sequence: TGCAGTGCTGCATCCGGAACCTCGATAGACTACAATGAGCAGTTCTTC.